This T cell receptor (beta chain) stems from a study of cytotoxic CD8 clonotypes in ibrutinib-treated CLL. Deletions cut 0 bases from V and 0 bases from J, with 15 bases between. The CDR3 consists of 19 residues. Germline V CDR1 and CDR2: LGHNA, YSLEER. Libraries were prepared by immunoSEQ multiplex PCR; TCRdb keeps only in-frame clonotypes and omits some of them. This sample yields 100,000 to 150,000 clones, of which approximately 85% are seen a single time; approximately 2% belongs to the top ten. Sequencing used PBMCs, obtained after 24 months of ibrutinib treatment. The chain is built from TRBV4-3 and TRBJ2-6; D is unresolved. The receptor's source is a human donor with chronic lymphocytic leukemia. The DNA of the CDR3 is TGCGCCAGCAGCCAAGACCTCAGAGCCCACCTCTCTGGGGCCAACGTCCTGACTTTC. It yields the protein CASSQDLRAHLSGANVLTF.